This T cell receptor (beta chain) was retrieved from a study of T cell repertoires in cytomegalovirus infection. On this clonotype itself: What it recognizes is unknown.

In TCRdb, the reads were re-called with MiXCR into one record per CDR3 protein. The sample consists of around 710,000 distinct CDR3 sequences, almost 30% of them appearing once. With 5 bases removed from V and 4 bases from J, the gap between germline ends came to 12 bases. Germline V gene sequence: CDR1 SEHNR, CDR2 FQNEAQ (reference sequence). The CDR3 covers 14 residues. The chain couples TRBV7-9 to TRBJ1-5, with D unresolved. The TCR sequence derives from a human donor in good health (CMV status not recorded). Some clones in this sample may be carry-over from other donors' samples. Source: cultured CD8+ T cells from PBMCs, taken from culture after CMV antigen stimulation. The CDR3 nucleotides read TGTGCCAGCAGCGATCGACGGACTAATCAGCCCCAGCATTTT. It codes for CASSDRRTNQPQHF.